Listed here are 28 T cell receptor beta chains from one sample, sequenced in a study of cytomegalovirus exposure and HLA in healthy donors. A multiplex PCR was run with 60 Vbeta primers and 13 Jbeta primers. Method: immunoSEQ multiplex PCR; TCRdb's copy keeps in-frame clones and lacks some. The sample consists of approximately 140,000 clones, about four fifths of them appearing once. The sequencing input was PBMCs. The receptors here all came from a male donor in good health and CMV-seronegative.

This chain links TRBV15 with TRBJ1-3; no firm D call. This CDR3 spans 12 amino acids. Trimming shortened V by 5 bases and J by 4 bases, and 6 bases separated the two germline ends. Per the germline V gene, CDR1 is LNHNV and CDR2 is YYDKDF (reference sequence). The CDR3 spells CATSVRGNTIYF. The CDR3 nucleotides are TGTGCCACCAGCGTCCGGGGAAACACCATATATTTT.

The chain joins TRBV6-5 to TRBJ2-7; TRBD2 aligns across 7 bases. Per germline, CDR1 MNHEY and CDR2 SVGAGI. There are 15 residues in the CDR3. J was trimmed by 4 bases and V by 3 bases; bases with no gene match: 9. The CDR3 coding sequence is TGTGCCAGCAGTTATGGCGGGAGAGGGATGTACGAGCAGTACTTC. It yields the protein CASSYGGRGMYEQYF.

The chain employs TRBV7-2 and TRBJ2-2; TRBD1 matches at 8 bases. The germline gives CDR1 SGHTA, CDR2 FQGNSA. V lost 2 bases, J lost 1 base, and 6 bases stayed unmatched. The CDR3 is 17 residues long. The CDR3 reads CASSLTTGAGNTGELFF. The CDR3 DNA reads TGTGCCAGCAGCTTAACGACAGGGGCGGGGAACACCGGGGAGCTGTTTTTT.

The V and J genes are TRBV7-3 and TRBJ2-3, with a tentative D call TRBD2 (5 bases). This CDR3 is built from 13 residues. Germline V CDR1 and CDR2: SGHTA, FQGTGA. V lost 5 bases, J lost 8 bases, and 14 bases lay in between. Here the CDR3 reads CASSPGLKGTQYF. DNA of the CDR3: TGTGCCAGCAGCCCAGGACTGAAGGGTACGCAGTATTTT.

V usage is TRBV7-2 and J usage is TRBJ2-1; TRBD2 might be the D (5 bases). V was pared by 3 bases and J by 2 bases, with 11 bases between. The CDR3 loop spans 15 amino acids. From germline, CDR1 is SGHTA and CDR2 FQGNSA. The CDR3 bases are TGTGCCAGCAGCTTGAGCTACGGGGCCTACAATGAGCAGTTCTTC. Amino acids: CASSLSYGAYNEQFF.

This clone was detected only once. V is TRBV11-2 and J is TRBJ1-2, with D tentatively TRBD1 (5 bases). This CDR3 spans 16 amino acids. Germline V gene lookup returns CDR1 SGHAT and CDR2 FQNNGV. V was cut by 5 bases and J by 2 bases, with 18 bases left in between. CDR3 coding DNA: TGTGCCAGCAGCCCCATGGGGGGTATATCCAACTATGGCTACACCTTC. Protein product: CASSPMGGISNYGYTF.

V is TRBV11-2 and J is TRBJ2-1; the match to TRBD2 covers 12 bases. Per the germline V gene, CDR1 is SGHAT and CDR2 is FQNNGV. V lost 5 bases to trimming and J lost 5 bases; unmatched junction nucleotides: 7. The CDR3 runs 16 residues. In nucleotides, the CDR3 is TGTGCCAGCAGCCCTTGGACTAGCGGGATAAACAATGAGCAGTTCTTC. It specifies CASSPWTSGINNEQFF.

J is TRBJ2-3 and V is TRBV5-5; TRBD1 aligns across 7 bases. The CDR3 consists of 14 residues. CDR1 and CDR2 from the germline V gene are SGHKS and YYEKEE (reference sequence). V lost 4 bases, J lost 0 bases, and 2 bases stayed unmatched. CDR3 protein: CASSATGSTDTQYF. CDR3 nucleotide sequence: TGTGCCAGCAGCGCGACAGGGAGCACAGATACGCAGTATTTT.

The J gene is TRBJ1-1, the V gene TRBV19; 7 nucleotides agree with TRBD1. V gave up 4 bases and J gave up 1 base; unmatched junction bases: 6. CDR3 length: 15 residues. Germline assignment: CDR1 LNHDA and CDR2 SQIVND (reference sequence). The CDR3 protein is CASSTKTGRNTEAFF. CDR3 coding DNA: TGTGCCAGTAGTACCAAGACAGGGAGGAACACTGAAGCTTTCTTT.

V is TRBV4-3 and J is TRBJ2-7; possible D gene TRBD1, 5 bases. From germline, CDR1 is LGHNA and CDR2 YSLEER. Trimming shortened V by 2 bases and J by 1 base, and 6 bases separated the two germline ends. CDR3 length equals 13 residues. The CDR3 nucleotides are TGCGCCAGCAGCCAAAGGGGATCCTACGAGCAGTACTTC. Its protein is CASSQRGSYEQYF.

This clone was observed a few times. CDR3 nucleotides: TGCGCCAGCAGCCAAGTGGGCGGGACCTCCTCCTACAATGAGCAGTTCTTC. Encoded protein: CASSQVGGTSSYNEQFF. The J gene is TRBJ2-1, the V gene TRBV4-1, with a possible D match to TRBD2 (6 bases). The CDR3 spans 17 residues. From germline, CDR1 is MGHRA and CDR2 YSYEKL. Between the trimmed V and J ends, which lost 1 base and 0 bases, there was a span of 13 bases.

The chain combines TRBV4-1 with TRBJ1-2; tentatively, D is TRBD1 (5 bases). Trimming removed 0 bases at V and 4 bases at J, with 12 bases between. This CDR3 region has 15 residues. Germline CDR1 and CDR2: MGHRA and YSYEKL. The CDR3 DNA follows: TGCGCCAGCAGCCAAGATCCGGGGGTACCCTATGGCTACACCTTC. Encoded protein: CASSQDPGVPYGYTF.

This clone was recorded once. The chain combines TRBV28 with TRBJ1-2; D is undetermined. V lost 2 bases and J lost 4, with 8 bases in between. From germline, CDR1 is MDHEN and CDR2 SYDVKM. The length of the CDR3 is 13 residues. CDR3 sequence: CASSLNTVYGYTF. The CDR3 DNA follows: TGTGCCAGCAGTTTAAATACTGTCTATGGCTACACCTTC.

V and J are TRBV19 and TRBJ1-2; TRBD1 matches at 9 bases. The CDR3 is made up of 15 amino acids. The V gene end was trimmed by 5 bases and the J gene end by 6 bases; junction bases not matched to a gene: 10. In germline, CDR1 is LNHDA, CDR2 SQIVND (reference sequence). The CDR3 is CASSLPRDRVDGYTF. In nucleotides, the CDR3 is TGTGCCAGTAGTCTCCCCCGGGACAGGGTTGATGGCTACACCTTC.

The CDR3 region is CASSWSRATSTGELFF. The CDR3 DNA is TGTGCCAGCAGTTGGAGCAGGGCGACCAGCACCGGGGAGCTGTTTTTT. This chain joins TRBV6-5 and TRBJ2-2, with a possible D match to TRBD1 (5 bases). From germline, CDR1 is MNHEY and CDR2 SVGAGI. V lost 4 bases and J lost 4, with 16 bases in between. The CDR3 is made up of 16 amino acids.

This rearrangement joins TRBV29-1 to TRBJ2-3; no firm D call. The CDR3 covers 10 residues. The ends were cut back, 4 bases at V and 5 bases at J, with 4 bases in the middle. Germline V gene lookup returns CDR1 SQVTM and CDR2 ANQGSEA. CDR3: CSVVIDTQYF. CDR3 sequence (DNA): TGCAGCGTTGTTATAGATACGCAGTATTTT.

CDR3 loop: CSVEQGWGNMNTEAFF. The CDR3 DNA reads TGCAGCGTTGAACAGGGCTGGGGAAACATGAACACTGAAGCTTTCTTT. The chain joins TRBV29-1 to TRBJ1-1, with D perhaps matching TRBD1 (5 bases). Trimming pared 2 bases from V and 0 bases from J, leaving 16 bases between. Germline CDR1 is SQVTM and CDR2 is ANQGSEA. This CDR3 is 16 amino acids long. Full variable domain (remainder filled in from reference TRBV29-1 and TRBJ1-1): SAVISQKPSRDICQRGTSLTIQCQVDSQVTMMFWYRQQPGQSLTLIATANQGSEATYESGFVIDKFPISRPNLTFSTLTVSNMSPEDSSIYLCSVEQGWGNMNTEAFFGQGTRLTVV.

The rearrangement links TRBV28 to TRBJ1-1; D ambiguous. This CDR3 is built from 13 residues. Germline loops: CDR1 MDHEN, CDR2 SYDVKM. V gave up 3 bases and J gave up 2 bases, with 7 bases separating them. The CDR3 is CASSFPLNTEAFF. The CDR3 region has the DNA TGTGCCAGCAGTTTTCCCCTCAACACTGAAGCTTTCTTT.

The genes are TRBV7-9 and TRBJ2-5; 9 nucleotides match TRBD1. Trimming at V came to 6 bases and at J to 2 bases, leaving 7 bases not matched to a gene. This CDR3 has 15 residues. The V gene's germline CDR1 is SEHNR and CDR2 FQNEAQ (reference sequence). CDR3 region: CASRRTGAPQETQYF. CDR3 DNA sequence: TGTGCCAGCAGGCGGACAGGGGCCCCACAAGAGACCCAGTACTTC.

The J gene is TRBJ2-5, the V gene TRBV4-3; 9 bases are a match to TRBD2. The J call may not be correct, given that the DNA end is closer to TRBJ2-7. Looked up from germline, CDR1 is LGHNA and CDR2 is YSLEER. The CDR3 spans 16 residues. CDR3 protein: CASSQDGLAGHYEQYF. The CDR3 nucleotides are TGCGCCAGCAGCCAAGATGGGCTAGCGGGACACTACGAGCAGTACTTC.

The rearrangement uses TRBV9 and TRBJ1-3; no reliable D call. The V end lost 0 bases, the J end lost 2 bases, and 9 bases lay between the germline ends. The CDR3 extends over 15 amino acids. In germline, CDR1 is SGDLS, CDR2 YYNGEE. The CDR3 protein is CASSVGSGTGNTIYF. The CDR3 bases are TGTGCCAGCAGCGTAGGTTCCGGGACTGGAAACACCATATATTTT.

In its sample, this clone was seen a few times. The sample contains more than one DNA sequence encoding this CDR3. The rearrangement uses TRBV4-3 and TRBJ1-4; TRBD1 aligns across 10 bases. CDR3 length: 16 amino acids. Germline-derived CDR1 and CDR2 are LGHNA and YSLEER. The V and J ends lost 1 base and 8 bases, in that order; junction bases with no gene match: 7. CDR3 in amino acids: CASSQGTGGVEEKLFF. DNA of the CDR3: TGCGCCAGCAGCCAAGGGACAGGGGGGGTAGAAGAAAAACTGTTTTTT.

CDR3 protein: CAWSAGVSYEQYF. CDR3 DNA: TGTGCCTGGAGTGCAGGGGTCTCCTACGAGCAGTACTTC. This chain connects TRBV30 to TRBJ2-7, with D perhaps TRBD1 (6 bases). Germline V gives CDR1 GTSNPN, CDR2 SVGIG (reference sequence). The CDR3 runs to 13 residues. V shed 1 base and J shed 0 bases, with 7 bases lying between them. The variable domain in full, completed from reference TRBV30 and TRBJ2-7, reads SQTIHQWPATLVQPVGSPLSLECTVEGTSNPNLYWYRQAAGRGLQLLFYSVGIGQISSEVPQNLSASRPQDRQFILSSKKLLLSDSGFYLCAWSAGVSYEQYFGPGTRLTVT.

The rearrangement uses TRBV19 and TRBJ1-1; 7 bases line up with TRBD1. The CDR3 is 13 amino acids. V lost 9 bases, J lost 7 bases, and 11 bases stayed unmatched. Germline-derived CDR1 and CDR2 are LNHDA and SQIVND (reference sequence). The CDR3 nucleotides are TGTGCCAGCGGGGACAGCGCTCGTCTTGAAGCTTTCTTT. Residues: CASGDSARLEAFF. The whole variable domain, filled in from reference TRBV19 and TRBJ1-1, reads DGGITQSPKYLFRKEGQNVTLSCEQNLNHDAMYWYRQDPGQGLRLIYYSQIVNDFQKGDIAEGYSVSREKKESFPLTVTSAQKNPTAFYLCASGDSARLEAFFGQGTRLTVV.

The CDR3 is CSVEGTGHTDTQYF. The CDR3 region has the DNA TGCAGCGTTGAAGGGACAGGGCACACAGATACGCAGTATTTT. This chain joins TRBV29-1 and TRBJ2-3, with 8 nucleotides matching TRBD1. V lost 1 base and J lost 2; bases outside the gene matches: 2. CDR3 length equals 14 residues. CDR1 and CDR2 from the germline V gene are SQVTM and ANQGSEA.

This clone showed up just a few times. This chain connects TRBV10-3 to TRBJ2-1; 16 positions match TRBD2. CDR1 is ENHRY and CDR2 is SYGVKD in the germline V gene. The V and J ends lost 10 bases and 6 bases, in that order; junction bases with no gene match: 9. The CDR3 runs 16 residues. The CDR3 loop reads CATHGTSGRGGNEQFF. CDR3 bases: TGTGCCACCCACGGGACTAGCGGGAGGGGGGGCAATGAGCAGTTCTTC.

The chain carries TRBV28 and TRBJ1-1; no reliable D call. Germline V gene sequence: CDR1 MDHEN, CDR2 SYDVKM. Trimming removed 3 bases at V and 4 bases at J, with 9 bases between. This CDR3 comprises 13 residues. The CDR3 DNA sequence: TGTGCCAGCAGTTTTGCGGTTAGCACTGAAGCTTTCTTT. This translates into CASSFAVSTEAFF.

The CDR3 reads CASRTGYETQYF. The CDR3 DNA reads TGTGCCAGCAGGACAGGGTACGAGACCCAGTACTTC. The gene calls are TRBV6-1 and TRBJ2-5, with TRBD1 identical over 7 bases. CDR3 length: 12 amino acids. Germline V gene data show CDR1 as MNHNS and CDR2 as SASEGT. The V segment lost 6 bases and the J segment 5 bases; nucleotides outside the gene matches: 3.